This entry lists 16 T cell receptor beta chains sequenced from one sample in a study of shared clonotypes between healthy human individuals. TCRdb's copy holds only in-frame clones and misses some; the assay was immunoSEQ multiplex PCR. The sample includes approximately 1.1 million clones, 70% to 80% of them seen just once. The sample was memory CD4+ T cells from PBMCs. The sample's subset: CD45RA-negative fraction. These receptor sequences come from a man aged 18 to 30 in good health. Some clones in this sample may be carry-over from other donors' samples.

J is TRBJ1-2 and V is TRBV7-2; perhaps TRBD1 as D (6 bases). This CDR3 region has 14 residues. Between the trimmed V and J ends, which lost 5 bases and 1 base, there was a span of 11 bases. Germline lookup yields CDR1 SGHTA and CDR2 FQGNSA. The CDR3 here is CASSRGGDNYGYTF. In DNA form, the CDR3 reads TGTGCCAGCAGCCGAGGGGGGGATAACTATGGCTACACCTTC.

The chain employs TRBV19 and TRBJ1-5; TRBD1 aligns across 7 bases. V lost 6 bases to trimming and J lost 9 bases; unmatched junction nucleotides: 8. CDR1 and CDR2 (germline): LNHDA, SQIVND (reference sequence). The length of the CDR3 is 13 residues. The CDR3 DNA is TGTGCCAGTAGGCCCCCAGGGGGGGGGCCCCAGCATTTT. This codes for CASRPPGGGPQHF.

The rearrangement links TRBV7-3 to TRBJ2-1; 8 bases fit TRBD2. The CDR3 is 15 amino acids. J lost 6 bases, V lost 7 bases, and 11 bases had no gene match. The V gene's germline CDR1 is SGHTA and CDR2 FQGTGA. The CDR3 nucleotides are TGTGCCAGCACCCAGGCCCGGGAGGGAGTCAATGAGCAGTTCTTC. Amino acids: CASTQAREGVNEQFF.

This clone was seen more than once but under ten times. The chain couples TRBV5-1 to TRBJ1-1; 9 bases fit TRBD1. The CDR3 length is 14 residues. The junction had 3 bases not matched to a gene; V was cut back by 3 bases and J by 3 bases. CDR1 and CDR2 from the germline V gene are SGHRS and YFSETQ. CDR3 residues: CASSWGQGDTEAFF. For the CDR3, the DNA is TGCGCCAGCAGCTGGGGACAGGGAGACACTGAAGCTTTCTTT.

This clone was counted a single time. This chain links TRBV7-3 with TRBJ2-5; TRBD2 might be the D (6 bases). Trimming left V 5 bases short and J 4 bases short, with 11 bases between. Germline V CDR1 and CDR2: SGHTA, FQGTGA. The CDR3 runs to 13 residues. The CDR3 loop reads CASSRRAAETQYF. The CDR3 region has the DNA TGTGCCAGCAGCAGGAGGGCCGCAGAGACCCAGTACTTC.

The V gene is TRBV6-5, the J gene TRBJ1-5; no reliable D call. The V end lost 4 bases, the J end lost 2 bases, and 9 bases lay between the germline ends. CDR1 is MNHEY and CDR2 is SVGAGI in the germline V gene. The CDR3 extends over 14 amino acids. The CDR3 is CASSLDSGNQPQHF. CDR3 nucleotides: TGTGCCAGCAGTTTAGACTCGGGCAATCAGCCCCAGCATTTT.

The chain carries TRBV9 and TRBJ1-2; D is ambiguous. The germline V gene encodes CDR1 SGDLS and CDR2 YYNGEE. This CDR3 has 15 residues. V was clipped by 0 bases and J by 3 bases, with 12 bases between them. CDR3 loop: CASSVGPGSYYGYTF. Written as DNA, the CDR3 is TGTGCCAGCAGCGTAGGTCCGGGTTCTTACTATGGCTACACCTTC.

The CDR3 loop is CASLGTQAKNIQYF. DNA for the CDR3: TGTGCCAGCCTCGGGACTCAAGCGAAGAACATTCAGTACTTC. The gene calls are TRBV2 and TRBJ2-4, with a tentative D call TRBD2 (6 bases). The V and J ends lost 8 bases and 7 bases respectively, with 18 bases between them. The CDR3 runs 14 residues. Germline CDR1 is SNHLY and CDR2 is FYNNEI.

The rearrangement joins TRBV7-3 to TRBJ2-7; the D gene is possibly TRBD1 (6 bases). The CDR3 length is 13 residues. With 5 bases removed from V and 6 bases from J, the gap between germline ends came to 14 bases. Germline V gene sequence: CDR1 SGHTA, CDR2 FQGTGA. CDR3 sequence reads: CASSQQGALEQYF. DNA for the CDR3: TGTGCCAGCAGCCAACAGGGTGCCCTCGAGCAGTACTTC.

Only a few counts were recorded for this clone. The chain joins TRBV5-8 to TRBJ2-7; TRBD2 matches at 8 bases. Germline V lookup: CDR1 SGHTS, CDR2 YDEGEE. The CDR3 spans 14 residues. J lost 2 bases, V lost 6 bases, and 7 bases had no gene match. The chain's CDR3 is CASTRPGGPYEQYF. Here the CDR3 DNA reads TGTGCCAGCACGAGACCGGGAGGGCCCTACGAGCAGTACTTC.

This chain joins TRBV7-9 and TRBJ1-6; possible D gene TRBD1, 5 bases. V lost 9 bases and J lost 8, with 14 bases in between. This CDR3 contains 13 residues. Germline assignment: CDR1 SEHNR and CDR2 FQNEAQ (reference sequence). This CDR3 reads CASARQGDSPLHF. The CDR3 DNA reads TGTGCCAGTGCGCGTCAGGGAGATTCACCCCTCCACTTT.

This sequence joins TRBV7-3 and TRBJ2-7; perhaps TRBD2 as D (6 bases). The CDR3 consists of 15 residues. Trimming removed 2 bases from V and 0 bases from J, with 11 bases in between. Germline V gene data show CDR1 as SGHTA and CDR2 as FQGTGA. CDR3 loop: CASSLDGSHSYEQYF. The CDR3 DNA is TGTGCCAGCAGCTTAGACGGGAGCCACTCCTACGAGCAGTACTTC.

This sequence joins TRBV6-1 and TRBJ2-5; D ambiguous. The CDR3 totals 14 residues. V lost 6 bases, J lost 4 bases, and 15 bases lay in between. Germline-derived CDR1 and CDR2 are MNHNS and SASEGT. In DNA form, the CDR3 reads TGTGCCAGCAGGGACCTGGGTAGTTCAGAGACCCAGTACTTC. Its protein product is CASRDLGSSETQYF.

This clone was observed a single time. The junction differs from germline at one of its ends, possibly a read error. CDR3 in DNA: TGTGCCAGCAGTTCTCCCGGGGGGCTGTTTTTT. It yields the protein CASSSPGGLFF. This chain joins TRBV28 and TRBJ2-2; tentatively, D is TRBD2 (6 bases). The germline gives CDR1 MDHEN, CDR2 SYDVKM. The CDR3 totals 11 residues. The variable domain in full, with the rest retrieved from reference TRBV28 and TRBJ2-2, is DVKVTQSSRYLVKRTGEKVFLECVQDMDHENMFWYRQDPGLGLRLIYFSYDVKMKEKGDIPEGYSVSREKKERFSLILESASTNQTSMYLCASSSPGGLFFGEGSRLTVL.

The CDR3 is CASSQELSLQNTEAFF. In nucleotides, the CDR3 is TGTGCCAGCAGCCAGGAGCTCTCTCTACAGAACACTGAAGCTTTCTTT. The chain uses TRBV4-2 and TRBJ1-1, with no clear D. From germline, CDR1 is LGHNA and CDR2 YNFKEQ. This CDR3 spans 16 amino acids. V gave up 3 bases and J gave up 1 base, with 15 bases separating them.

This clone came up a few times. This chain links TRBV5-8 with TRBJ2-7; 10 bases fit TRBD1. Germline V CDR1 and CDR2: SGHTS, YDEGEE. V was clipped by 4 bases and J by 2 bases; unmatched bases: 6. The length of the CDR3 is 15 residues. The CDR3 sequence: CASSRGGTGAYEQYF. The CDR3 DNA reads as TGTGCCAGCAGCCGGGGGGGGACAGGGGCCTACGAGCAGTACTTC.